These T cell receptor beta chains were read from a single sample in a study of blood T cells in healthy people across ages. TCRdb reanalysed the 5' RACE reads using MiXCR and keeps one entry per CDR3 protein. The top ten hold just under 9.5% of the sample, which has more than 600,000 distinct CDR3 sequences, 20% to 25% seen once. Separately, the same data were catalogued under a study of T cells of mothers and their children.

Sequenced: blood. The receptors come from a boy aged 10-17 years in good health. CDR3s include the opening cysteine and the closing phenylalanine or tryptophan. The D gene is left open where the match is weak. Rows may omit the clone size; those that give it use once, few, many or a size class.

-	TRBV4-2	few	TRBJ2-7	CASSHRTSIYEQYF	TGTGCCAGCAGCCACCGGACAAGCATTTACGAGCAGTACTTC
TRBD1	TRBV12-3/TRBV12-4	-	TRBJ1-2	CASSLAPGGGYGYTF	TGTGCCAGCAGTTTAGCGCCAGGGGGCGGGTATGGCTACACCTTC
TRBD2	TRBV3-1	once	TRBJ2-7	CASSSRGSGSSYEQYF	TGTGCCAGCAGCTCCCGGGGTAGCGGGAGCTCCTACGAGCAGTACTTC
TRBD2	TRBV29-1	few	TRBJ2-1	CSVWTSGRWVNEQFF	TGCAGCGTCTGGACTAGCGGGAGATGGGTCAATGAGCAGTTCTTC
-	TRBV5-1	few	TRBJ2-5	CASSLQAEDQETQYF	TGCGCCAGCAGCTTGCAAGCGGAAGATCAAGAGACCCAGTACTTC
-	TRBV7-6	few	TRBJ2-6	CASSPYTTGAGANVLTF	TGTGCCAGCAGCCCGTACACGACGGGGGCTGGGGCCAACGTCCTGACTTTC
-	TRBV6-6	-	TRBJ2-5	CATQGLETQYF	TGTGCCACCCAGGGTTTAGAGACCCAGTACTTC
TRBD1	TRBV5-1	few	TRBJ2-7	CASSWTGDGYEQYF	TGCGCCAGCAGCTGGACAGGGGACGGCTACGAGCAGTACTTC
-	TRBV28	-	TRBJ2-5	CASSLRRAAIETQYF	TGTGCCAGCAGTTTAAGGAGGGCCGCAATCGAGACCCAGTACTTC
TRBD1	TRBV9	-	TRBJ2-1	CASSVGGQVGNEQFF	TGTGCCAGCAGCGTAGGAGGACAGGTTGGCAATGAGCAGTTCTTC
-	TRBV4-1	once	TRBJ1-2	CASSQDRTVGYGYTF	TGCGCCAGCAGCCAAGATCGGACGGTGGGCTATGGCTACACCTTC
-	TRBV6-5	-	TRBJ2-2	CASTRGDGLNTGELFF	TGTGCCAGCACCCGAGGTGACGGGCTTAACACCGGGGAGCTGTTTTTT
-	TRBV3-1	-	TRBJ2-2	CASSQRRGTNTGELFF	TGTGCCAGCAGCCAGCGACGCGGGACGAACACCGGGGAGCTGTTTTTT
-	TRBV12-3/TRBV12-4	few	TRBJ2-2	CASSFATVTNTGELFF	TGTGCCAGCAGTTTTGCGACAGTCACGAACACCGGGGAGCTGTTTTTT
TRBD1	TRBV29-1	few	TRBJ2-1	CSGIQGAHEQFF	TGCAGCGGGATACAGGGGGCCCATGAGCAGTTCTTC
-	TRBV7-2	few	TRBJ2-1	CASSLGQGHTEQFF	TGTGCCAGCAGCTTAGGTCAGGGACACACTGAGCAGTTCTTC
-	TRBV9	-	TRBJ2-1	CASSVATAYNEQFF	TGTGCCAGCAGCGTAGCGACGGCCTACAATGAGCAGTTCTTC
-	TRBV7-3	few	TRBJ1-6	CASSFGVTSPLHF	TGTGCCAGCAGCTTCGGGGTTACTTCACCCCTCCACTTT
TRBD1	TRBV13	-	TRBJ2-7	CASSFLGDRTYEQYF	TGTGCCAGCAGCTTCTTAGGGGACAGGACCTACGAGCAGTACTTC
-	TRBV6-5	few	TRBJ1-1	CASSQLGDTEAFF	TGTGCCAGCAGTCAACTGGGGGACACTGAAGCTTTCTTT
TRBD2	TRBV5-1	-	TRBJ2-7	CASSLGGLAGAGEQYF	TGCGCCAGCAGCTTGGGAGGTCTAGCGGGAGCTGGTGAGCAGTACTTC
-	TRBV7-2	-	TRBJ2-2	CASSLVVRGVRTGELFF	TGTGCCAGCAGCTTAGTGGTCCGGGGAGTAAGAACCGGGGAGCTGTTTTTT
TRBD1	TRBV28	-	TRBJ2-7	CASSLQGDCEQYF	TGTGCCAGCAGCTTACAGGGGGATTGCGAGCAGTACTTC
-	TRBV7-9	-	TRBJ2-1	CASSLAGQGGNEQFF	TGTGCCAGCAGCTTAGCGGGGCAGGGTGGCAATGAGCAGTTCTTC
-	TRBV7-2	-	TRBJ2-7	CASTLTAFSYEQYF	TGTGCCAGCACCTTGACTGCATTTTCCTACGAGCAGTACTTC
TRBD2	TRBV28	-	TRBJ2-7	CASSYGLAGEVYEQYF	TGTGCCAGCAGCTACGGACTAGCGGGAGAAGTCTACGAGCAGTACTTC
TRBD1	TRBV29-1	-	TRBJ1-4	CSVGGQEGTNEKLFF	TGCAGCGTGGGCGGACAGGAGGGGACTAATGAAAAACTGTTTTTT
-	TRBV21-1	few	TRBJ2-7	CASSKVRLAGGPYEQYF	TGTGCCAGCAGCAAAGTAAGGCTAGCGGGAGGGCCCTACGAGCAGTACTTC
-	TRBV10-3	-	TRBJ1-1	CAISGRDLGPNEAFF	TGTGCCATCAGTGGCCGGGACTTAGGTCCCAATGAAGCTTTCTTT
TRBD1	TRBV10-3	few	TRBJ1-2	CATTGQGNYGYTF	TGTGCCACCACGGGACAGGGGAACTATGGCTACACCTTC